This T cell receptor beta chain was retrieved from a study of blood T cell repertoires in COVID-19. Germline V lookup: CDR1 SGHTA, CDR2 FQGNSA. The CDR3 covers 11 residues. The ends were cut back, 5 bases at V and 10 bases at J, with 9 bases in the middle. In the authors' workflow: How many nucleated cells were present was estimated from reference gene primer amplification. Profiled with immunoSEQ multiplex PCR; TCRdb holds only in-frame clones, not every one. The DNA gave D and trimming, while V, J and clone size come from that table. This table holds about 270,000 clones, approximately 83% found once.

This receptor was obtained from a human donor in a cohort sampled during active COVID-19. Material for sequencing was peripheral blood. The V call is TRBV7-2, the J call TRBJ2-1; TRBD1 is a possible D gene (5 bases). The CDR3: CASSLRQEQFF. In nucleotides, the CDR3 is TGTGCCAGCAGCCTTAGACAGGAGCAGTTCTTC.